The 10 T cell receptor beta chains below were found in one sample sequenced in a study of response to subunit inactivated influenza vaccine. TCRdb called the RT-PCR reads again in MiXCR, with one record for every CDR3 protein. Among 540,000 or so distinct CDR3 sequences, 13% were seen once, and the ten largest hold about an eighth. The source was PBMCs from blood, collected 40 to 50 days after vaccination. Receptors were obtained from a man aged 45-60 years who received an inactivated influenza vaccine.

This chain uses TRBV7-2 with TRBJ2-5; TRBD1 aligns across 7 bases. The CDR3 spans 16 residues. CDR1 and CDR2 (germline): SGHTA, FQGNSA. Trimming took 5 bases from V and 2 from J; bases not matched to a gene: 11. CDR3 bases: TGTGCCAGCAGCGTGGGAATTACAGGGGTTCAAGAGACCCAGTACTTC. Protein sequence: CASSVGITGVQETQYF.

CDR3 nucleotides: TGTGCCAGCAGCTCACCGCGGTTGCGGGAGTTAGGCACCGGGGAGCTGTTTTTT. Its translation is CASSSPRLRELGTGELFF. V is TRBV28 and J is TRBJ2-2; TRBD2 matches at 7 bases. CDR1 and CDR2 (germline): MDHEN, SYDVKM. The ends lost 6 bases at V and 4 bases at J; junction bases unmatched: 17. The CDR3 runs to 18 residues.

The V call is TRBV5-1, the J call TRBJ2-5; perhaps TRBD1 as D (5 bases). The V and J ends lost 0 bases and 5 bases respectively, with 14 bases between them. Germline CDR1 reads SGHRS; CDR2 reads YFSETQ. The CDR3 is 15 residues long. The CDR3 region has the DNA TGCGCCAGCAGCTTGGCGCAGGGCAGACTGGAGACCCAGTACTTC. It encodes CASSLAQGRLETQYF.

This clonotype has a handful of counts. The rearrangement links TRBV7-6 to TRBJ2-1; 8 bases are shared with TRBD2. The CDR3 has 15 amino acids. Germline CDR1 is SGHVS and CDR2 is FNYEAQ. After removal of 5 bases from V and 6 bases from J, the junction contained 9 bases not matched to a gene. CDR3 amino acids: CASSPFSGGGNEQFF. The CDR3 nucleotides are TGTGCCAGCAGCCCCTTCTCGGGAGGGGGCAATGAGCAGTTCTTC. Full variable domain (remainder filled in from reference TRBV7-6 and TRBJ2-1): GAGVSQSPRYKVTKRGQDVALRCDPISGHVSLYWYRQALGQGPEFLTYFNYEAQQDKSGLPNDRFSAERPEGSISTLTIQRTEQRDSAMYRCASSPFSGGGNEQFFGPGTRLTVL.

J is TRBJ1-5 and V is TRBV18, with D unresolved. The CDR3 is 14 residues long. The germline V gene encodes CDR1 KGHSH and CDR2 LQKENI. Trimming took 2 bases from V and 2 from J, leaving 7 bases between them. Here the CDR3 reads CASSPNPRNQPQHF. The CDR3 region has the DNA TGTGCCAGCTCACCAAACCCCCGCAATCAGCCCCAGCATTTT.

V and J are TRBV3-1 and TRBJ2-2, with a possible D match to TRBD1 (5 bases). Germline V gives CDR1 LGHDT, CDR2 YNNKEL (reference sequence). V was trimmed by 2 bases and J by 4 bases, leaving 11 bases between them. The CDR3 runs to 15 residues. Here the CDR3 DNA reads TGTGCCAGCAGCCAAACCTTGGGGCCCACCGGGGAGCTGTTTTTT. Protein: CASSQTLGPTGELFF.

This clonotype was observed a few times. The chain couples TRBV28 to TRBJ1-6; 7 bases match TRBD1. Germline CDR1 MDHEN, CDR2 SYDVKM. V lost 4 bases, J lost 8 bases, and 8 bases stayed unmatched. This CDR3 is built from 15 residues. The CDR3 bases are TGTGCCAGCAGTTCCCCGGGACAGCGAGATTCACCCCTCCACTTT. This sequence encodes CASSSPGQRDSPLHF. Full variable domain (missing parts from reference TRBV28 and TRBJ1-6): DVKVTQSSRYLVKRTGEKVFLECVQDMDHENMFWYRQDPGLGLRLIYFSYDVKMKEKGDIPEGYSVSREKKERFSLILESASTNQTSMYLCASSSPGQRDSPLHFGNGTRLTVT.

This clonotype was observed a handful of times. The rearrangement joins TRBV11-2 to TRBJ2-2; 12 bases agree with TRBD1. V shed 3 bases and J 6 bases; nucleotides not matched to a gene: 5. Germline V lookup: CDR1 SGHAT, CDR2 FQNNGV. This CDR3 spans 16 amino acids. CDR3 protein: CASSFRDRGPAGELFF. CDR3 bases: TGTGCCAGCAGCTTCCGGGACAGGGGGCCGGCCGGGGAGCTGTTTTTT.

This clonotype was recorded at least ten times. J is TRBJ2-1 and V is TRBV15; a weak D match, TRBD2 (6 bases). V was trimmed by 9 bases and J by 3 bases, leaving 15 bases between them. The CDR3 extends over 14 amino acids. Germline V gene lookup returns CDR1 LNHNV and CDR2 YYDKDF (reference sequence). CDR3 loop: CATCFSGNYNEQFF. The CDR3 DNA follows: TGTGCCACTTGTTTTAGCGGAAACTACAATGAGCAGTTCTTC.

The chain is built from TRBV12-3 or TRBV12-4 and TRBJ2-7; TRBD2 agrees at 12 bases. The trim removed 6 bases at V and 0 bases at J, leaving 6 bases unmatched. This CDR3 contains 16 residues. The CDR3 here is CASSQPGLAGSYEQYF. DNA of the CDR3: TGTGCCAGCAGCCAACCGGGACTAGCGGGCTCCTACGAGCAGTACTTC.